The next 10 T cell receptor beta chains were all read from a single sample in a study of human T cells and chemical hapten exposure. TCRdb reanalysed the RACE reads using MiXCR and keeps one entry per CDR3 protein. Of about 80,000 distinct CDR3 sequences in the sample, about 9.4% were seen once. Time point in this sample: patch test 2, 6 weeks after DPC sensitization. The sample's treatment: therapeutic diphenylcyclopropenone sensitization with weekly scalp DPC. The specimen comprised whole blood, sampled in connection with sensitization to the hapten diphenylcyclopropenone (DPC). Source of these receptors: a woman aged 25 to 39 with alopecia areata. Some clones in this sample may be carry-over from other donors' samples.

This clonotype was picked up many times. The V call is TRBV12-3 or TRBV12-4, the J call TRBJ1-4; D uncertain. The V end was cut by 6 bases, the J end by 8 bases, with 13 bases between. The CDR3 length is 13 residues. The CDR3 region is CASRAGLTEKLFF. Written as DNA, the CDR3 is TGTGCCAGCAGAGCAGGTTTAACCGAAAAACTGTTTTTT.

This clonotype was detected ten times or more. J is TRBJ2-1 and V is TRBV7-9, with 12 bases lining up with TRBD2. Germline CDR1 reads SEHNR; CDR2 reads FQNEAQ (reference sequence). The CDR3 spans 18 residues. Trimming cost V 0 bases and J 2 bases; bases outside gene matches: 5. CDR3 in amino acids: CASSLATLAGGPYNEQFF. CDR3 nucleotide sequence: TGTGCCAGCAGCTTAGCGACACTAGCGGGAGGACCCTACAATGAGCAGTTCTTC.

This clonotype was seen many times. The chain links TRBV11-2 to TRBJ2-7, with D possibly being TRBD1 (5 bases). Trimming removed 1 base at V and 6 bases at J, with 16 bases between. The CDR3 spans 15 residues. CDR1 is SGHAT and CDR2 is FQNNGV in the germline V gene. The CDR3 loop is CASSLVSVGDSEQYF. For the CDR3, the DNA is TGTGCCAGCAGCTTAGTCTCGGTAGGGGATTCCGAGCAGTACTTC.

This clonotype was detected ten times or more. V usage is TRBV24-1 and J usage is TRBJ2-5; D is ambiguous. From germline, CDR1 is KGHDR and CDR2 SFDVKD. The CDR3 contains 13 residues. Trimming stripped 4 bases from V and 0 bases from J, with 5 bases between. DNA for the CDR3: TGTGCCACCAGTGACGGAAACCAAGAGACCCAGTACTTC. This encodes CATSDGNQETQYF.

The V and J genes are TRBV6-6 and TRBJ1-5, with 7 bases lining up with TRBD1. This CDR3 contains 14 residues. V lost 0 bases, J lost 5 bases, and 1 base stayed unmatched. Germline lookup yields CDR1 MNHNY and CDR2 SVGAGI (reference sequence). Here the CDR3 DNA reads TGTGCCAGCAGTTACTCGACAGGGTATCAGCCCCAGCATTTT. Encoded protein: CASSYSTGYQPQHF.

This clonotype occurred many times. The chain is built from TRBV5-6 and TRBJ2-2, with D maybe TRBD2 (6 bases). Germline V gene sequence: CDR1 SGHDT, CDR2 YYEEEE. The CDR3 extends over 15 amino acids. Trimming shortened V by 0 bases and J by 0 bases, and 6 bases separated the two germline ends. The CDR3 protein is CASSLGLANTGELFF. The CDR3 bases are TGTGCCAGCAGCTTGGGACTAGCGAACACCGGGGAGCTGTTTTTT. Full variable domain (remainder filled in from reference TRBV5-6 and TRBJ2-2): DAGVTQSPTHLIKTRGQQVTLRCSPKSGHDTVSWYQQALGQGPQFIFQYYEEEERQRGNFPDRFSGHQFPNYSSELNVNALLLGDSALYLCASSLGLANTGELFFGEGSRLTVL.

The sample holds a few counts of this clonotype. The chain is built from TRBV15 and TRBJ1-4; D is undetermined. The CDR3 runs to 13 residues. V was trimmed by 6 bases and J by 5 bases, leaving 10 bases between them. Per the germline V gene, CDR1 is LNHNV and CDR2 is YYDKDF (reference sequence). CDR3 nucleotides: TGTGCCACCAGTACCGGCCCAAATGAAAAACTGTTTTTT. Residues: CATSTGPNEKLFF.

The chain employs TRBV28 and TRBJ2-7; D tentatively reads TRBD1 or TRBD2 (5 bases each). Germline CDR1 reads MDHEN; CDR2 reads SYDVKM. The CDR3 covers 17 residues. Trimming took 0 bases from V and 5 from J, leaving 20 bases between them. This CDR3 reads CASSLWTGGGQEDEQYF. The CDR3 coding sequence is TGTGCCAGCAGTTTATGGACCGGTGGGGGTCAAGAAGACGAGCAGTACTTC.

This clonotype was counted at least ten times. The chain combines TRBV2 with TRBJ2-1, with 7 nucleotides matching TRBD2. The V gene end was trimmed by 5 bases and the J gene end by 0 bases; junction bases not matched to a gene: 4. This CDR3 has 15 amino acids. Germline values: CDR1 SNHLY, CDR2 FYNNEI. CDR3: CASSPSGPSYNEQFF. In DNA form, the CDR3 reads TGTGCCAGCAGTCCTAGCGGACCCTCCTACAATGAGCAGTTCTTC.

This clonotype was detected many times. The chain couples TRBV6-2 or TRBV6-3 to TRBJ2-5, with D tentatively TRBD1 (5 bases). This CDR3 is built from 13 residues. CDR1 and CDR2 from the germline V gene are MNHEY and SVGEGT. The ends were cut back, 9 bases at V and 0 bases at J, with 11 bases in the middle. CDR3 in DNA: TGTGCCAGTACACAGGTATACCAAGAGACCCAGTACTTC. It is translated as CASTQVYQETQYF.